Reported below is one TCR beta chain. This clonotype was picked up many times. The antigen it binds to is not known. The sample holds no much larger clone one base away, and base qualities are not on file. Donors were 40 or so systemically healthy Caucasian individuals from Russia aged roughly 6 to 100 years. Each donor gave approximately 9.4 milliliters of peripheral blood, drawn into EDTA-treated Vacutainer tubes. PBMCs were isolated by Ficoll-Paque density-gradient centrifugation, with at least 7 million obtained per sample. Total RNA was extracted from PBMCs with Trizol reagent, with at least 5 micrograms obtained per sample. For every donor, flow cytometry on a PBMC aliquot measured the percentage of naive CD45RAhigh/CD27high T cells. The CDR3 sequence holds 14 residues, the cysteine and phenylalanine included. Only the CDR3 region is kept as DNA, spanning 42 bases read in frame from base 1. CDR1 SGHRS and CDR2 YFSETQ are derived from the germline V gene. Between the V and J ends, shortened by 3 bases and 0 bases respectively, the junction contains 10 bases.

Library preparation used 5' RACE. The listed sequencing device is Illumina HiSeq 2500. A second PCR of roughly 6 to 12 cycles was performed with a sample-barcoded 5' primer and a J-beta primer mix. A template-switch 5' adaptor carrying 12 random nucleotides introduced a unique molecular identifier onto each TCR beta cDNA molecule. At least 3 million CDR3-containing paired-end reads were obtained from each sample. All of the RNA was converted into first-strand cDNA using the Mint cDNA synthesis kit, with a TRBC-specific oligonucleotide serving as the primer. After uracil-DNA glycosylase treatment, a first 18-cycle PCR used universal primers M1SS and BC2_uni_R on all cDNA. On the study's bioinformatics: Normalization of each sample was performed by random selection of 1 million high-quality reads, each carrying a distinct molecular identifier. Reads sharing molecular identifiers were discarded rather than binned into consensus sequences. MiTCR, set to a Q25 quality threshold and the strictest error-elimination algorithm, was used for CDR3 identification, clonotype clustering and error correction. Lower-bound total TCR beta diversity was estimated with a nonparametric unseen species model using Euler transformation. TCRdb trimmed the raw reads at Q25, called clones with MiXCR and kept productive beta chains. Rows matching on CDR3 protein sequence are summarized as one entry with the most common DNA and genes. These V and J calls derive from TCRdb rather than the authors' analysis. This sample comprises about 640,000 distinct CDR3 sequences, approximately 30% of them detected only once. The ten largest make up approximately 14% of the sample.

This sample was included in a study of blood T cells in healthy people across ages (dated by TCRdb to between 2014 and 2017). In the study overall: Template switching captured roughly one uniquely barcoded TCR beta cDNA molecule per two T cells in model experiments. The study measured age-related changes in TCR beta repertoire diversity using deep sequencing normalized with unique cDNA molecular identifiers. Donors were grouped into four age groups: young (average approximately 16 years), middle-aged (about 38), aged (about 60) and long-lived (less than 85). Donors of different ages were randomly distributed across sequencing lanes to avoid experimental bias. Using the same blood draw, the study looked at two additional independent replicas of 1 million unique cDNA reads for two donors, one aged 18 to 30 and the other aged 80 or older.

What the research found in general, with its limitations: There was a strong correlation between observed TCR beta diversity and the percentage of naive T cells measured by flow cytometry. Total diversity estimates from one million sequenced T cells were considered lower bounds and underestimates. Bulk unsorted PBMC profiling prevented conclusive comparison of naive and antigen-experienced compartments. As age increased, observed TCR beta diversity per million T cells dropped in a roughly linear way, and a significant reduction was already evident by age 40. The long-lived group showed more naive CD4+ T cells, fewer expanded clones and increased TCR diversity than the aged group, suggesting age selection. Because donor CMV infection status was unknown, age-related changes in expanded clonotypes were potentially confounded.

The sample comprised blood. The chain is made from TRBV5-1 and TRBJ2-7; the D segment could be TRBD1, given 6 matching bases. The source is an elderly woman in good health. The encoded CDR3 is CASSSGQSSYEQYF. The nucleotide sequence is given as TGCGCCAGCAGCTCAGGACAGAGCTCCTACGAGCAGTACTTC.